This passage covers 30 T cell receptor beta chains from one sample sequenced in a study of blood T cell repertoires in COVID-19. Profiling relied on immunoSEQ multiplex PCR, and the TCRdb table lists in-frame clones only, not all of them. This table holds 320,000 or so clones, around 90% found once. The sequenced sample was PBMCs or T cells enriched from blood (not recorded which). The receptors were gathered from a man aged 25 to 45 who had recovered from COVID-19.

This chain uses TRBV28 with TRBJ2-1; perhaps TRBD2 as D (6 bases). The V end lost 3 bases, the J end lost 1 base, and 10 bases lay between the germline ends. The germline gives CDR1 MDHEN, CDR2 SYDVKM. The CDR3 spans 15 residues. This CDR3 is CASSFVRGSYNEQFF. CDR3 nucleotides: TGTGCCAGCAGTTTCGTGCGGGGTTCCTACAATGAGCAGTTCTTC.

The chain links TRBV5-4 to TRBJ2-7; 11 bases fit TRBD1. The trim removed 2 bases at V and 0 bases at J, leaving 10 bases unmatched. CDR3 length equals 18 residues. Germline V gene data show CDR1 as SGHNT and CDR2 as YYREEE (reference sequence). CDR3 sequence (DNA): TGTGCCAGCAGCTTCCCCGGGACAGGGGGGATCAGCTCCTACGAGCAGTACTTC. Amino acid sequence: CASSFPGTGGISSYEQYF.

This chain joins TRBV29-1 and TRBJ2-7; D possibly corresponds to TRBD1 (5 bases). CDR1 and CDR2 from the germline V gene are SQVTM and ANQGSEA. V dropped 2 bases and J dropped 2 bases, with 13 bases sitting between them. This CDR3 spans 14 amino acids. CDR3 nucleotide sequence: TGCAGCGTTGAAAAGATCGCAGGGACCTACGAGCAGTACTTC. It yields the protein CSVEKIAGTYEQYF.

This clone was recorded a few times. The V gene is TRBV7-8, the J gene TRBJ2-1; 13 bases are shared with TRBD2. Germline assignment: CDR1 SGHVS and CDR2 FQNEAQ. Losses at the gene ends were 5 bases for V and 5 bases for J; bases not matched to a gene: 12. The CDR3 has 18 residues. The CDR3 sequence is CASSKGTGGLAGNNEQFF. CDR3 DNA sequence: TGTGCCAGCAGCAAGGGGACAGGGGGACTAGCGGGAAACAATGAGCAGTTCTTC.

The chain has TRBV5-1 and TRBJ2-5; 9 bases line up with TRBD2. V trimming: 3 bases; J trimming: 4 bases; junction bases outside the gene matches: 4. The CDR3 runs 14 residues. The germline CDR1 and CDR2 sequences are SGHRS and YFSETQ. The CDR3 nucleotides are TGCGCCAGCAGCTCGACAGCGGGGGGAGAGACCCAGTACTTC. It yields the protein CASSSTAGGETQYF.

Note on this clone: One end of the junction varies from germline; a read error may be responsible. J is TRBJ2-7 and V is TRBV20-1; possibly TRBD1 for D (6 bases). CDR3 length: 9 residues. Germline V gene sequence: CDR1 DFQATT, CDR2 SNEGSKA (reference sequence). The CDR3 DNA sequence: TGCAGTGCAGATAGAACAGGGAACTTC. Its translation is CSADRTGNF.

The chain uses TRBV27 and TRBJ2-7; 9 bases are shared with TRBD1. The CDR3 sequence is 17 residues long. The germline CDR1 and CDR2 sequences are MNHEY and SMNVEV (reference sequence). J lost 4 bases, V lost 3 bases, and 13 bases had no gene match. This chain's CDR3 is CASSFTPVLGQGYEQYF. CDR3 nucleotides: TGTGCCAGCAGTTTTACCCCGGTATTGGGACAGGGTTACGAGCAGTACTTC.

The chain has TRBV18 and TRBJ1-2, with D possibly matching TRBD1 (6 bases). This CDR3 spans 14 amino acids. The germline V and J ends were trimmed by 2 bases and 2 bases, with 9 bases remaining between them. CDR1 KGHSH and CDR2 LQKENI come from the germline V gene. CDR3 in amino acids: CASSPTGSNYGYTF. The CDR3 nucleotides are TGTGCCAGCTCACCAACAGGGTCCAACTATGGCTACACCTTC.

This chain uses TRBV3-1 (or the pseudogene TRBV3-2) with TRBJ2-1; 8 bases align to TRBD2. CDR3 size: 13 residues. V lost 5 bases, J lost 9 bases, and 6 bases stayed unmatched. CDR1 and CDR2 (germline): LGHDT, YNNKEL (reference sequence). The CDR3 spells CASSTTGGGEQFF. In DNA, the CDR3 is TGTGCCAGCAGCACCACCGGGGGGGGTGAGCAGTTCTTC.

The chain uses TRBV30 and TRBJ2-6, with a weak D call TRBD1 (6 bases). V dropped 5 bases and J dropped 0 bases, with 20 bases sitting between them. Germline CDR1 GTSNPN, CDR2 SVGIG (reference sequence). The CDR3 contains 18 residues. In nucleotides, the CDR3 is TGTGCCTGGGGTACACGAGCCTGGACAGTCTCTGGGGCCAACGTCCTGACTTTC. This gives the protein CAWGTRAWTVSGANVLTF.

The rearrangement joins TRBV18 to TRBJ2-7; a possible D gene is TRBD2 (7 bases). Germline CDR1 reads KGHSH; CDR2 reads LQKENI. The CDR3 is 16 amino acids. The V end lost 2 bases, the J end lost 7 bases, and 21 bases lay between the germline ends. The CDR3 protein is CASSPSPAGGPLEQYF. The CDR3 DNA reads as TGTGCCAGCTCACCATCGCCCGCCGGGGGGCCCTTGGAGCAGTACTTC.

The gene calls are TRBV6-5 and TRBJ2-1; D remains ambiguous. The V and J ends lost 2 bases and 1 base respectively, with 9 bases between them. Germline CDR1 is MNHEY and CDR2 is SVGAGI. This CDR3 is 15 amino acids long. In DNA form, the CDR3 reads TGTGCCAGCAGTTACGCAGATTCGTCCTACAATGAGCAGTTCTTC. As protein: CASSYADSSYNEQFF.

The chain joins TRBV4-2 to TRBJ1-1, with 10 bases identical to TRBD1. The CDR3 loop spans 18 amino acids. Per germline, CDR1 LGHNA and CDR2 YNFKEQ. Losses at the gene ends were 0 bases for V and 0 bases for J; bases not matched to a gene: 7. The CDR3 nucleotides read TGTGCCAGCAGCCAAGATCGGGACAGGGGCCTCATGAACACTGAAGCTTTCTTT. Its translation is CASSQDRDRGLMNTEAFF.

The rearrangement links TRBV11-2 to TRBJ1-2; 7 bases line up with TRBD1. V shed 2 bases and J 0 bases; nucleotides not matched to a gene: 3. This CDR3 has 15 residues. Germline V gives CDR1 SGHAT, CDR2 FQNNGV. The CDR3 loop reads CASSLTGDANYGYTF. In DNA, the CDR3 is TGTGCCAGCAGCTTAACAGGGGATGCTAACTATGGCTACACCTTC.

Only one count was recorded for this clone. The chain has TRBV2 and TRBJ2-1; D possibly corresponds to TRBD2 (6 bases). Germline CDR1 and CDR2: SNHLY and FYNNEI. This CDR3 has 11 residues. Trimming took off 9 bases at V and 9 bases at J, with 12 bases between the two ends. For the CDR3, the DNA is TGTGCCAGACGACTAGGCCCTGAGCAGTTCTTC. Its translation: CARRLGPEQFF.

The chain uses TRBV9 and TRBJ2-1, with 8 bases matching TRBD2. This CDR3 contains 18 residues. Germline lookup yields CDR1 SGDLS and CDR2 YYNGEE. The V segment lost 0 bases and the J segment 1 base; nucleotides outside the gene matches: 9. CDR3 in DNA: TGTGCCAGCAGCGTAGTACATGTAGCGGGGAATTCCTACAATGAGCAGTTCTTC. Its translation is CASSVVHVAGNSYNEQFF.

The CDR3 DNA sequence: TGTGCCAGTAGTGGGGCAGCCTACTACGAGCAGTACTTC. Its translation: CASSGAAYYEQYF. The chain is built from TRBV19 and TRBJ2-7, with D possibly being TRBD1 (5 bases). Germline V gene data show CDR1 as LNHDA and CDR2 as SQIVND (reference sequence). This CDR3 comprises 13 residues. V lost 5 bases and J lost 3, with 11 bases in between.

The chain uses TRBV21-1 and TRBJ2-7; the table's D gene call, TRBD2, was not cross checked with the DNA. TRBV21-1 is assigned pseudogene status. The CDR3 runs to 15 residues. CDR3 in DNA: TGTGCCAGCAGCAGACGGGGGGGAACTTTTTGTGAGCAGTACTTC. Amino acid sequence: CASSRRGGTFCEQYF.

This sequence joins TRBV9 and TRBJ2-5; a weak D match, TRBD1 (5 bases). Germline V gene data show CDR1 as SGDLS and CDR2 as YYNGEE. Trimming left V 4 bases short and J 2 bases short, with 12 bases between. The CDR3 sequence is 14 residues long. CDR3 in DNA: TGTGCCAGCAGCATAGACAGAGTTCAAGAGACCCAGTACTTC. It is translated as CASSIDRVQETQYF.

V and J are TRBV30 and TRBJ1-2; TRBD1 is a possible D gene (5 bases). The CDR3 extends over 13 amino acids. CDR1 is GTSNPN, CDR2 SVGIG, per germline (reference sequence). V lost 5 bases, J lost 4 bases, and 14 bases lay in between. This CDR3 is CAWGTGMGYGYTF. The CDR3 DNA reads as TGTGCCTGGGGGACGGGGATGGGCTATGGCTACACCTTC.

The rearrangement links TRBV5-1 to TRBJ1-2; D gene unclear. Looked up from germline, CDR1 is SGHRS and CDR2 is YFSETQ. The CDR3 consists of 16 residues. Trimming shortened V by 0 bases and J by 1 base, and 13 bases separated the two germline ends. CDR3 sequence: CASSLGEGDINYGYTF. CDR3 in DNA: TGCGCCAGCAGCTTGGGGGAGGGCGACATTAACTATGGCTACACCTTC.

The CDR3 loop reads CASSLGGRGFYGYTF. The CDR3 DNA follows: TGTGCCAGCAGTTTGGGTGGCAGGGGGTTCTATGGCTACACCTTC. The chain joins TRBV28 to TRBJ1-2, with 7 bases matching TRBD1. CDR1 MDHEN and CDR2 SYDVKM come from the germline V gene. J was trimmed by 4 bases and V by 3 bases; bases with no gene match: 8. The CDR3 is 15 amino acids.

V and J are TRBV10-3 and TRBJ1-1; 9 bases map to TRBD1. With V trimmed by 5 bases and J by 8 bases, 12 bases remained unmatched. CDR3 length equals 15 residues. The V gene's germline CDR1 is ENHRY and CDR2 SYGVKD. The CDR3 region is CAISISGTGQAEAFF. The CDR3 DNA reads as TGTGCCATCAGTATATCCGGGACAGGGCAAGCCGAAGCTTTCTTT.

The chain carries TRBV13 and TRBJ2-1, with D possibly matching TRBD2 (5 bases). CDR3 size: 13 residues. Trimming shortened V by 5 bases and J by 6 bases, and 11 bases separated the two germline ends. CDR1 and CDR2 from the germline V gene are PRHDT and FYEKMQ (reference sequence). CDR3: CASSPESGNEQFF. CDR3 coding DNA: TGTGCCAGCAGCCCCGAGAGCGGCAATGAGCAGTTCTTC. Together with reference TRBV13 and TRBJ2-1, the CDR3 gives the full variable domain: AAGVIQSPRHLIKEKRETATLKCYPIPRHDTVYWYQQGPGQDPQFLISFYEKMQSDKGSIPDRFSAQQFSDYHSELNMSSLELGDSALYFCASSPESGNEQFFGPGTRLTVL.

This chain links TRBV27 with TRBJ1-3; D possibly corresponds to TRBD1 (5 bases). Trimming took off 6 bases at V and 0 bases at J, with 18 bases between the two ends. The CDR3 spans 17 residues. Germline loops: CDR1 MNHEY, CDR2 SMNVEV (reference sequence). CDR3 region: CASRKIGDFSSGNTIYF. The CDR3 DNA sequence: TGTGCCAGCAGAAAGATAGGGGATTTTAGCTCTGGAAACACCATATATTTT.

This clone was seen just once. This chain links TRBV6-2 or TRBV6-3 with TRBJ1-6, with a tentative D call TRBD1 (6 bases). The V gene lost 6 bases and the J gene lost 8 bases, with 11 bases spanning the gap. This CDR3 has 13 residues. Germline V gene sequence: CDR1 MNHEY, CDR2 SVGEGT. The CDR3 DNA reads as TGTGCCAGCAGCGATGACAGGTATTCACCCCTCCACTTT. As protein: CASSDDRYSPLHF.

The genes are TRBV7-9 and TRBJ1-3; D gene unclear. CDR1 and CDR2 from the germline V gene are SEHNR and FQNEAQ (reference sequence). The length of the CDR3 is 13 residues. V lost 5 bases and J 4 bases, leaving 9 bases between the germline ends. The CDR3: CASSPTAGNTIYF. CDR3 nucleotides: TGTGCCAGCAGCCCAACAGCAGGAAACACCATATATTTT.

The CDR3 DNA follows: TGCGCCAGCAGAAGGACAGGCCAAGAAAACATTCAGTACTTC. It yields the protein CASRRTGQENIQYF. The rearrangement links TRBV5-1 to TRBJ2-4, with 7 nucleotides matching TRBD1. V trimming: 5 bases; J trimming: 5 bases; junction bases outside the gene matches: 7. CDR1 and CDR2 (germline): SGHRS, YFSETQ. This CDR3 has 14 amino acids. Full variable domain (missing parts from reference TRBV5-1 and TRBJ2-4): KAGVTQTPRYLIKTRGQQVTLSCSPISGHRSVSWYQQTPGQGLQFLFEYFSETQRNKGNFPGRFSGRQFSNSRSEMNVSTLELGDSALYLCASRRTGQENIQYFGAGTRLSVL.

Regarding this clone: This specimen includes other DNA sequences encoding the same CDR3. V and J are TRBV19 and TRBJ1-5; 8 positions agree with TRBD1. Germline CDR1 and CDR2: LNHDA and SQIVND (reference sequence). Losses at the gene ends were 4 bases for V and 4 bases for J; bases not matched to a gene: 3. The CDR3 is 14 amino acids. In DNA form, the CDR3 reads TGTGCCAGTAGTACCGACAGGGGAAATCAGCCCCAGCATTTT. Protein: CASSTDRGNQPQHF.

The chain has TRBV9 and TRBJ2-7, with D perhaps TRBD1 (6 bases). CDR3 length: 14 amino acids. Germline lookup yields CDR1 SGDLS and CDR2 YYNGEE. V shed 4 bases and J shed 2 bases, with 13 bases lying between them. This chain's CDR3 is CASSPPDRPYEQYF. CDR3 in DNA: TGTGCCAGCAGCCCCCCAGACAGGCCCTACGAGCAGTACTTC.